The T cell receptor beta chain under discussion was sequenced for a study of T cells in Graves' hyperthyroidism and ophthalmopathy (dated by TCRdb to the late 2010s). Study-level background: Peripheral blood was sampled at the time of initial diagnosis, prior to any treatment. To identify TCR V-J signatures that set the groups apart, the researchers used a discovery cohort of approximately 98 patients, made up of 40 to 45 with Graves' ophthalmopathy and 57 with stable Graves' hyperthyroidism. In more than five Graves' hyperthyroidism patients, the study also compared T-cell repertoires from thyroid tissue with T-cell repertoires from blood. Prospective prediction of ophthalmopathy was tested in an independent validation cohort consisting of about 19 hyperthyroidism patients and over 15 patients who later progressed to ophthalmopathy. The approximately 95 discovery patients were divided at random into training and test sets in a 7:3 ratio. Following sampling, methimazole starting at 30 mg daily was given to hyperthyroidism patients, and high-dose intravenous methylprednisolone was given to ophthalmopathy patients. TCR Vbeta CDR3 sequencing of around 130 peripheral blood samples (roughly 41 ophthalmopathy, 70 to 85 hyperthyroidism and roughly 17 progressor patients) is reported in the paper. On the study overall, not on this receptor specifically: Ophthalmopathy was separated from stable hyperthyroidism by a 13 V-J signature model, with around 90% sensitivity and roughly 81% specificity obtained in cross-validation and 80%/75% obtained in testing. During validation, the model predicted progression to ophthalmopathy a median of roughly six months ahead of onset, with around 71% sensitivity and roughly 75% specificity. Blood samples also contained most of the expanded thyroid clonotypes (frequency above 0.001), which suggests that blood repertoires may reflect thyroid immune responses. Sample size was not statistically predetermined, and investigators were not blinded to group allocation.

V is shortened by 4 bases, J by 2 bases, and the region joining them spans 12 bases. Spanning cysteine to phenylalanine, the CDR3 consists of 14 amino acids. Left in the record is the CDR3 DNA by itself, 42 bases read in frame from the first base. The germline V gene sets CDR1 to SQVTM and CDR2 to ANQGSEA. On this clonotype: Its binding antigen is unknown. Base qualities are not provided; no much larger clone lies one nucleotide away.

Stable Graves' hyperthyroidism was defined as no progression to ophthalmopathy during 18 months of follow-up. Hyperthyroidism patients were aged 18 to 65 years and newly diagnosed, with disease duration of less than 2 months. Patients with uncontrolled infections, other autoimmune diseases, pregnancy or lactation were excluded. Clinical symptoms, serum thyroxine and TRAb, thyroid ultrasound, and orbital computed tomography formed the basis for the diagnoses. Ficoll-Paque density gradient centrifugation was used to isolate PBMCs from approximately 11 ml of fresh peripheral blood. Total RNA was extracted with Trizol reagent, and quality was checked on an Agilent 2100 Bioanalyzer. The TCR beta CDR3 regions were amplified from the RNA transcripts. The first round of RT-PCR for the TCR CDR3 was performed with the HTBI primer set and the Qiagen OneStep RT-PCR kit. Libraries were constructed in a second round of multiplex PCR, after which size selection and purification were performed. Sequencing of the libraries was done on an Illumina HiSeq2000 using paired-end 100 bp reads. The study's own analysis went as follows. SOAPnuke was used to process the raw data, throwing out any read that contained adapters or uncalled bases, had a mean Phred below 15, or lacked an exact constant-primer or identifier match. High-quality paired reads were merged with COPE v1.2.5, and unique nucleotide sequences were defined as clonotypes. MiTCR v1.1 was used to align the clonotypes against IMGT TRBV, TRBD and TRBJ reference segments. Only V-J combinations with frequency above 0.0001, covering 98% to 99.2% of repertoires, were analysed. The TCS score was defined as the ratio of F50 (clonal expansion) to E x V (chaos), calculated using BLOSUM62-based TCRdist between CDR3 peptides within each V-J. Welch's t-statistics and random forest reduced around 550 V-J features to fewer than 15, which were used in a naive Bayes classifier (R e1071). The similarity between thyroid and blood repertoires was quantified using the Morisita-Horn index. The public reads were quality trimmed at Q25 with fastp and then assembled into clones with MiXCR by TCRdb, keeping productive beta chains. All rows with the same CDR3 protein become a single entry with the most common DNA and genes. The V and J calls were determined by TCRdb, not by the authors. This sample comprises about 840,000 distinct CDR3 sequences, 38% of them detected only once. Together, the top ten hold around 9.3% of the sample.

The specimen was blood. This chain is built from TRBV29-1 and TRBJ1-3; TRBD1 is a possible D gene, resting on 6 matching bases. The sequence came from a man aged 18 to 29 with Graves' hyperthyroidism. The CDR3 protein: CSVGSGGTGNTIYF. Here is the DNA: TGCAGCGTTGGGTCGGGGGGCACTGGAAACACCATATATTTT.